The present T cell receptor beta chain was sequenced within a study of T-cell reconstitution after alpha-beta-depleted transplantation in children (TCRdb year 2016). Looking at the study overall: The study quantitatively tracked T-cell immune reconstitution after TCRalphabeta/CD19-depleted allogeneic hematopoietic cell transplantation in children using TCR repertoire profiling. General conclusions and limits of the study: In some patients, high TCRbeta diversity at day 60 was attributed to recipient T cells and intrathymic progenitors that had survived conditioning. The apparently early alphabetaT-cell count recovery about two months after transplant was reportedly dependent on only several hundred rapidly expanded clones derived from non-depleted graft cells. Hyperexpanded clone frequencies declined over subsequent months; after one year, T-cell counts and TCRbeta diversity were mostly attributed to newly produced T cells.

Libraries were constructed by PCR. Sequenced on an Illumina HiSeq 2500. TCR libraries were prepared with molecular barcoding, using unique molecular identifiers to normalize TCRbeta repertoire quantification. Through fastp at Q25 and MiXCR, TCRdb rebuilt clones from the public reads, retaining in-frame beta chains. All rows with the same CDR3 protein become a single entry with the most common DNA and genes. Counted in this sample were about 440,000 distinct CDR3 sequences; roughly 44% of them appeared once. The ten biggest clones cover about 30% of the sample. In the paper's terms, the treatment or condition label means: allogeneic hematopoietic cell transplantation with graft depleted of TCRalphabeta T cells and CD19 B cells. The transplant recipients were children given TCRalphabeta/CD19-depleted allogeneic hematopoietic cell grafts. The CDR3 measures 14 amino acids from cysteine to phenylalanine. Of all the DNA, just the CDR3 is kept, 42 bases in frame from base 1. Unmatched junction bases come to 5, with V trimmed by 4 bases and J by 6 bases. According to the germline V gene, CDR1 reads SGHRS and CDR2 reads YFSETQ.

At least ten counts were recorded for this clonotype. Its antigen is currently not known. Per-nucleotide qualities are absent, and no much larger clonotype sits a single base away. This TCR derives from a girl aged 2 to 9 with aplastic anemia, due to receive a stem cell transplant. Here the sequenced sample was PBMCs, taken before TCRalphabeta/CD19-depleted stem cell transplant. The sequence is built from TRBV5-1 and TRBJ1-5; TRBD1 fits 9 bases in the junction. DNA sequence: TGCGCCAGCAGCGTGGGACAGGGAAGTCAGCCCCAGCATTTT. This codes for CASSVGQGSQPQHF.